The 13 T cell receptor beta chains below come from one sample, sequenced in a study of blood T cell repertoires in COVID-19. Some clones are missing from TCRdb's copy, which holds only in-frame ones; the method was immunoSEQ multiplex PCR. Of roughly 260,000 clones in the sample, 88% were seen once. Sequenced material: peripheral blood. These receptors were collected from a man between 60 and 75 years old who had recovered from COVID-19.

The sample holds a few counts of this clone. This chain links TRBV7-3 with TRBJ1-1, with D unclear. The ends were cut back, 4 bases at V and 1 base at J, with 7 bases in the middle. The CDR3 extends over 13 amino acids. Germline CDR1 is SGHTA and CDR2 is FQGTGA. The CDR3 region has the DNA TGTGCCAGCAGCTCAAGCGCGAACACTGAAGCTTTCTTT. Its translation is CASSSSANTEAFF.

The chain couples TRBV27 to TRBJ2-3; D is ambiguous. The germline V gene has CDR1 MNHEY and CDR2 SMNVEV (reference sequence). The CDR3 extends over 18 amino acids. Trimming took off 1 base at V and 1 base at J, with 18 bases between the two ends. In DNA, the CDR3 is TGTGCCAGCAGTTTATTCCCCTCTAGGCCCCCCGGCACAGATACGCAGTATTTT. Translated: CASSLFPSRPPGTDTQYF.

V is TRBV7-2 and J is TRBJ1-4, with D hard to call. Trimming removed 2 bases at V and 8 bases at J, with 9 bases between. The CDR3 is made up of 13 amino acids. Germline V gene data show CDR1 as SGHTA and CDR2 as FQGNSA. The CDR3 region is CASSLNTWEKLFF. The CDR3 DNA reads as TGTGCCAGCAGCTTAAACACGTGGGAAAAACTGTTTTTT.

This clone was seen a single time. V gene TRBV7-2 combines with J gene TRBJ1-2, with D perhaps TRBD1 (6 bases). The CDR3 is 14 residues long. V lost 2 bases and J lost 5, with 12 bases in between. From germline, CDR1 is SGHTA and CDR2 FQGNSA. The CDR3 nucleotides read TGTGCCAGCAGCTTATCCACAGGGAAATATGGCTACACCTTC. Its protein is CASSLSTGKYGYTF.

This sequence joins TRBV10-1 and TRBJ2-5; a weak D match, TRBD1 (6 bases). Trimming left V 4 bases short and J 1 base short, with 10 bases between. Germline V gene data show CDR1 as WNHNN and CDR2 as SYGVQD (reference sequence). The CDR3 is 14 amino acids. For the CDR3, the DNA is TGCGCCAGCAGTGCGAGACAGGTCCAAGAGACCCAGTACTTC. Translation gives CASSARQVQETQYF.

The rearrangement links TRBV10-2 to TRBJ1-1, with unresolved D. Looked up from germline, CDR1 is WSHSY and CDR2 is SAAADI. This CDR3 has 12 residues. V shed 8 bases and J shed 5 bases, with 12 bases lying between them. Here the CDR3 DNA reads TGCGCCAGCCTGGCTGGCCAAACTGAAGCTTTCTTT. Its protein product is CASLAGQTEAFF.

The chain links TRBV9 to TRBJ1-1, with 10 nucleotides matching TRBD1. Germline V gene lookup returns CDR1 SGDLS and CDR2 YYNGEE. Trimming cost V 3 bases and J 3 bases; bases outside gene matches: 5. The CDR3 loop spans 15 amino acids. CDR3 bases: TGTGCCAGCAGCGGACAGGGGGCCCTGGACACTGAAGCTTTCTTT. Protein: CASSGQGALDTEAFF.

The rearrangement links TRBV19 to TRBJ1-4, with 7 bases that match TRBD1. Germline V CDR1 and CDR2: LNHDA, SQIVND (reference sequence). The CDR3 covers 14 residues. With 5 bases clipped from V and 5 bases from J, the junction kept 5 bases outside the gene matches. CDR3 residues: CASSAGTANEKLFF. CDR3 in DNA: TGTGCCAGTAGTGCCGGGACAGCGAATGAAAAACTGTTTTTT.

This sequence joins TRBV10-3 and TRBJ1-3; D is possibly TRBD1 (6 bases). The CDR3 covers 14 residues. Germline V CDR1 and CDR2: ENHRY, SYGVKD. CDR3 protein: CGSRGGTSGNTIYF. Written as DNA, the CDR3 is TGTGGCTCGAGGGGGGGAACCTCTGGAAACACCATATATTTT.

V and J are TRBV5-1 and TRBJ2-3, with 11 bases that match TRBD2. Germline loops: CDR1 SGHRS, CDR2 YFSETQ. V gave up 3 bases and J gave up 4 bases; unmatched junction bases: 4. The CDR3 loop spans 15 amino acids. CDR3 DNA: TGCGCCAGCAGCTCGACTAGCGGGGTACCAGATACGCAGTATTTT. Amino acids: CASSSTSGVPDTQYF.

This clone appeared a single time. The chain has TRBV5-1 and TRBJ2-7; a possible D gene is TRBD1 (5 bases). The germline V and J ends were trimmed by 1 base and 2 bases, with 10 bases remaining between them. CDR1 and CDR2 (germline): SGHRS, YFSETQ. The CDR3 length is 14 residues. The CDR3 region is CASSLTAGTYEQYF. DNA for the CDR3: TGCGCCAGCAGCTTGACGGCAGGGACCTACGAGCAGTACTTC.

This clone was recorded once. V usage is TRBV7-2 and J usage is TRBJ2-5, with 9 bases matching TRBD2. The germline CDR1 and CDR2 sequences are SGHTA and FQGNSA. This CDR3 is built from 19 residues. The V and J ends lost 2 bases and 0 bases, in that order; junction bases with no gene match: 13. CDR3 residues: CASSLIRERGDMYQETQYF. Written as DNA, the CDR3 is TGTGCCAGCAGCTTAATTCGCGAGCGGGGGGACATGTACCAAGAGACCCAGTACTTC.

V usage is TRBV19 and J usage is TRBJ1-4; D remains unclear. V lost 6 bases and J lost 0, with 8 bases in between. Germline V gene lookup returns CDR1 LNHDA and CDR2 SQIVND (reference sequence). The CDR3 length is 14 residues. CDR3 protein: CASRKGATNEKLFF. In nucleotides, the CDR3 is TGTGCCAGTAGGAAAGGAGCAACTAATGAAAAACTGTTTTTT.